This T cell receptor (beta chain) was captured in a study of patients and donors after allogeneic stem cell transplantation. CDR1 and CDR2 (germline): LNHDA, SQIVND (reference sequence). Trimming pared 6 bases from V and 1 base from J, leaving 13 bases between. The CDR3 totals 15 residues. Each CDR3 protein is one row after TCRdb ran MiXCR on the RT-PCR reads. The profile shows about a million distinct CDR3 sequences, roughly 17% of them singletons. This clonotype was counted only a few times. Sample: blood, either unsorted or a sorted T cell fraction (not recorded which). This receptor was taken from a human donor who was either an allogeneic HSCT recipient or a stem cell or donor lymphocyte infusion donor (not recorded which). It is not recorded whose cells these are; they may come from a transplant donor. The chain recombines TRBV19 with TRBJ1-5; TRBD1 might be the D (6 bases). CDR3 coding DNA: TGTGCCAGTAGCAATCACAGGGACAGCAATCAGCCCCAGCATTTT. Translation: CASSNHRDSNQPQHF.